The 13 T cell receptor beta chains reported below all come from one sample, sequenced in a study of cytomegalovirus exposure and HLA in healthy donors. Vbeta (60) and Jbeta (13) primers were used in the PCR. Using immunoSEQ multiplex PCR, the repertoire was profiled, and TCRdb retains in-frame clones only, with some absent. Among about 250,000 clones listed, 65% to 85% were seen once. The specimen was PBMCs. The receptors derive from a female donor in good health and CMV-seronegative.

This chain joins TRBV14 and TRBJ2-3, with D hard to call. CDR1 is SGHDN, CDR2 FVKESK, per germline. Trimming pared 0 bases from V and 4 bases from J, leaving 5 bases between. The CDR3 is 13 residues long. The CDR3 nucleotides are TGTGCCAGCAGCCAAGACCTAGCAGATACGCAGTATTTT. Protein: CASSQDLADTQYF.

V is TRBV11-3 and J is TRBJ1-3; TRBD1 is a possible D gene (6 bases). V lost 1 base and J 4 bases, leaving 8 bases between the germline ends. Germline CDR1 is SGHNT and CDR2 is YENEEA. This CDR3 contains 14 residues. The CDR3, as DNA: TGTGCCAGCAGCTTAGGACAGGTCGGAAACACCATATATTTT. Its translation: CASSLGQVGNTIYF.

This clone was found once. The chain recombines TRBV9 with TRBJ2-5; 7 bases are shared with TRBD2. The J call is in doubt because the DNA end fits TRBJ2-7 better. The CDR3 length is 15 residues. CDR1 is SGDLS, CDR2 YYNGEE, per germline. CDR3 region: CASSVEEGGDYEQYF. The CDR3 DNA sequence: TGTGCCAGCAGCGTAGAAGAGGGAGGGGACTACGAGCAGTACTTC.

Notes on this clone: The same CDR3 can be traced to other DNA sequences in this sample. The J gene is TRBJ1-1, the V gene TRBV27; D remains unclear. Between the trimmed V and J ends, which lost 4 bases and 5 bases, there was a span of 11 bases. Per germline, CDR1 MNHEY and CDR2 SMNVEV (reference sequence). This CDR3 has 13 amino acids. For the CDR3, the DNA is TGTGCCAGCAGTTCGACGCGGAAAACTGAAGCTTTCTTT. Translated: CASSSTRKTEAFF.

The chain links TRBV28 to TRBJ2-7; 11 nucleotides match TRBD1. The CDR3 contains 14 residues. Losses at the gene ends were 6 bases for V and 5 bases for J; bases not matched to a gene: 6. Germline-derived CDR1 and CDR2 are MDHEN and SYDVKM. CDR3 bases: TGTGCCAGCAGGGCCGGGACAGGGGGGGACGAGCAGTACTTC. Encoded protein: CASRAGTGGDEQYF.

This clone has only a few counts. The J gene is TRBJ2-1, the V gene TRBV5-1; 12 bases are a match to TRBD2. The CDR3 totals 18 residues. The ends lost 7 bases at V and 7 bases at J; junction bases unmatched: 18. Germline V gene data show CDR1 as SGHRS and CDR2 as YFSETQ. DNA for the CDR3: TGCGCCAGCCGACAGGGCGGGCTAGCGGGAGGGCCGAGGAATGAGCAGTTCTTC. Amino acid sequence: CASRQGGLAGGPRNEQFF.

The V and J genes are TRBV6-5 and TRBJ1-1; the D gene is possibly TRBD1 (6 bases). This CDR3 has 15 amino acids. Germline loops: CDR1 MNHEY, CDR2 SVGAGI. V lost 0 bases to trimming and J lost 5 bases, with 13 bases between them. The CDR3 coding sequence is TGTGCCAGCAGTTACTCGGGGGCGCTAAGGACTGAAGCTTTCTTT. Its protein is CASSYSGALRTEAFF.

The chain employs TRBV25-1 and TRBJ1-5; 7 nucleotides match TRBD1. The J segment lost 2 bases and the V segment lost 4 bases, leaving 5 bases of the junction unmatched. CDR3 length: 15 amino acids. The germline CDR1 and CDR2 sequences are MGHDK and SYGVNS. The CDR3 DNA is TGTGCCAGCAGTGCTGACAGGGTCGGCAATCAGCCCCAGCATTTT. It yields the protein CASSADRVGNQPQHF.

J is TRBJ1-4 and V is TRBV30, with TRBD1 identical over 9 bases. The trim removed 8 bases at V and 1 base at J, leaving 5 bases unmatched. CDR1 and CDR2 (germline): GTSNPN, SVGIG (reference sequence). There are 14 residues in the CDR3. This chain's CDR3 is CAGTGKETNEKLFF. DNA of the CDR3: TGTGCCGGGACAGGGAAGGAAACTAATGAAAAACTGTTTTTT.

CDR3 region: CASTASGRSSTDTQYF. The CDR3 nucleotides read TGTGCCAGCACCGCTAGCGGACGTTCTAGCACAGATACGCAGTATTTT. This chain links TRBV28 with TRBJ2-3; 7 nucleotides align to TRBD2. CDR1 and CDR2 from the germline V gene are MDHEN and SYDVKM. The junction had 10 bases not matched to a gene; V was cut back by 7 bases and J by 0 bases. The CDR3 extends over 16 amino acids. Full variable domain (missing parts from reference TRBV28 and TRBJ2-3): DVKVTQSSRYLVKRTGEKVFLECVQDMDHENMFWYRQDPGLGLRLIYFSYDVKMKEKGDIPEGYSVSREKKERFSLILESASTNQTSMYLCASTASGRSSTDTQYFGPGTRLTVL.

The chain uses TRBV6-1 and TRBJ2-7; 8 bases map to TRBD2. This CDR3 contains 15 residues. J was trimmed by 0 bases and V by 6 bases; bases with no gene match: 7. The germline V gene encodes CDR1 MNHNS and CDR2 SASEGT. This CDR3 reads CASRSGAGGSYEQYF. In DNA, the CDR3 is TGTGCCAGCAGAAGTGGGGCGGGGGGCTCCTACGAGCAGTACTTC.

The V gene is TRBV4-1, the J gene TRBJ2-7; TRBD1 might be the D (5 bases). Germline CDR1 MGHRA, CDR2 YSYEKL. V lost 0 bases and J 4 bases, leaving 16 bases between the germline ends. The CDR3 loop spans 16 amino acids. This CDR3 is CASSQDHGSRAYEQYF. CDR3 DNA sequence: TGCGCCAGCAGCCAAGATCACGGATCCAGGGCGTACGAGCAGTACTTC.

The chain recombines TRBV14 with TRBJ1-1; D is uncertain. The CDR3 contains 16 residues. Per germline, CDR1 SGHDN and CDR2 FVKESK. The V and J ends lost 0 bases and 1 base respectively, with 12 bases between them. Here the CDR3 reads CASSQDERNRNTEAFF. The CDR3, as DNA: TGTGCCAGCAGCCAAGATGAGCGGAACAGGAACACTGAAGCTTTCTTT.